The sequence of this TCR beta chain was determined in a study of blood T cell repertoires in COVID-19. Whole-study context: From the United States, Italy and Spain came samples of acute and convalescent COVID-19. In each case, the material was cDNA or gDNA derived from T cells, B-cell-depleted T cells, or PBMCs.

V shed 6 bases and J shed 9 bases, with 8 bases lying between them. From germline, CDR1 is KGHDR and CDR2 SFDVKD. The CDR3 extends over 11 amino acids. Authors' methods: Nucleated cell counts were estimated from reference gene primer amplification. Assay used: immunoSEQ multiplex PCR; TCRdb lists only in-frame clones, some missing. V and J calls and clone size come straight from that table; D and trimming were deduced from the DNA. The table lists about 310,000 clones, approximately 89% of them singletons. Material: peripheral blood. The TCR sequence derives from a woman between 45 and 60 years old who had recovered from COVID-19. V gene TRBV24-1 combines with J gene TRBJ2-1; D is uncertain. Here the CDR3 reads CATSLDREQFF. Here the CDR3 DNA reads TGTGCCACCAGTCTAGATCGTGAGCAGTTCTTC.